A selection of T cell receptor delta chains follows, all from one sample in a study of gamma-delta chains in newborns, infants, children. TCRdb re-processed the reads using CATT. This table has 2,000 to 2,500 delta-chain clones, 8.5% to 10% appearing once. Sequencing was done on a sample of blood. These receptors originate from a child who was a newborn, infant or young child, either healthy, febrile or measles-vaccinated (not recorded which). The CDR3 runs from the conserved cysteine through the conserved F or W. D genes are given only for firm matches. Rows give clone size only sometimes, using once, few, many, or a class for an expanded clone.

d_call clone_size j_call v_call cdr3_length cdr3_nt cdr3_aa
TRDD3 large TRDJ3 TRDV2 18 TGTGCCTGTGACAGTACTGGGGGATACTCCTGGGACACCCGACAGATGTTTTTC CACDSTGGYSWDTRQMFF
- large TRDJ3 TRDV2 17 TGTGCCTGTGTCATTACTGCTCGCTCCTGGGACACCCGACAGATGTTTTTC CACVITARSWDTRQMFF
TRDD3 - TRDJ1 TRDV1 19 TGTGCTCTTGGGGCCCGTTTCTGGCGTACTGGGGGAGTGACCGATAAACTCATCTTT CALGARFWRTGGVTDKLIF
- medium-sized TRDJ1 TRDV1 16 TGTGCTCTTGGGCCCCAGCCCATTCCTAGGTCCGATAAACTCATCTTT CALGPQPIPRSDKLIF
- large TRDJ1 TRDV1 17 TGTGCTCTTGGGGAAATCGGGCCTACCGAGACTGGAGATAAACTCATCTTT CALGEIGPTETGDKLIF
TRDD3 - TRDJ3 TRDV2 14 TGTGCCACTGGGGGATCCTGGGACACCCGACAGATGTTTTTC CATGGSWDTRQMFF
TRDD3 few TRDJ1 TRDV1 19 TGTGCTCTTGATGTTGGGCCTTACTGGGGGATAGCACCGTCGAGTAAACTCATCTTT CALDVGPYWGIAPSSKLIF
TRDD3 - TRDJ1 TRDV2 16 TGTGCCTCGTTACTGGGGGATAAAAGGTACACCGATAAACTCATCTTT CASLLGDKRYTDKLIF
TRDD3 - TRDJ3 TRDV2 15 TGTGCCATACTGGGGGGCTCCTGGGACACCCGACAGATGTTTTTC CAILGGSWDTRQMFF
TRDD3 medium-sized TRDJ1 TRDV2 20 TGTGCCTGTGACACCTTAGTACTGGGGGGAGGAAAATCGGACACCGATAAACTCATCTTT CACDTLVLGGGKSDTDKLIF
TRDD3 - TRDJ1 TRDV2 17 TGTGCCTGTGACTTCCTGGGGGTCCGGGGGTACACCGATAAACTCATCTTT CACDFLGVRGYTDKLIF
- medium-sized TRDJ1 TRDV3 17 TGTGCCGATCACGAACGACTGAGATTAGGCGACACCGATAAACTCATCTTT CADHERLRLGDTDKLIF
TRDD3 few TRDJ3 TRDV2 18 TGTGCCACAGTCCTGGGGGATCCAAGCTCCTGGGACACCCGACAGATGTTTTTC CATVLGDPSSWDTRQMFF
TRDD3 medium-sized TRDJ3 TRDV2 19 TGTGCCTGTGACAACGTACTGGGGGCCGGTTCCTGGGACACCCGACAGATGTTTTTC CACDNVLGAGSWDTRQMFF
TRDD3 medium-sized TRDJ1 TRDV2 19 TGTGCCTGTCTAGGTTTAGATATCGGACTGGGGGATAAGACCGATAAACTCATCTTT CACLGLDIGLGDKTDKLIF
TRDD3 few TRDJ1 TRAV29/DV5 19 TGTGCAGCAAGGGCTACGGTACTGGGGGATGTAGAATACACCGATAAACTCATCTTT CAARATVLGDVEYTDKLIF
- few TRDJ1 TRDV1 19 TGTGCTCTTGGGGAAATAACATTCCTAAGCGGGGGATTAACCGATAAACTCATCTTT CALGEITFLSGGLTDKLIF
TRDD3 medium-sized TRDJ3 TRDV2 19 TGTGCCTGTGACACCGTTGCTGGGGGACTCTCCTGGGACACCCGACAGATGTTTTTC CACDTVAGGLSWDTRQMFF
TRDD3 few TRDJ3 TRDV2 19 TGTGCCTGTGACACGTACTGGGGGATAAACTCCTGGGACACCCGACAGGTGTTTTTC CACDTYWGINSWDTRQVFF
TRDD3 few TRDJ1 TRDV3 16 TGTGCCTTTCCGCGTCTGGGGGATATGGGCACCGATAAACTCATCTTT CAFPRLGDMGTDKLIF
TRDD3 hyperexpanded TRDJ3 TRDV2 18 TGTGCCTGTGACACCGTACTGGGGGATACCTGGGACACCCGACAGATGTTTTTC CACDTVLGDTWDTRQMFF
TRDD3 few TRDJ2 TRDV1 21 TGTGCTCTTGGGGAACAGCGCCCGGGGATATGGGGTTTAGGTTTGACAGCACAACTCTTCTTT CALGEQRPGIWGLGLTAQLFF
- - TRDJ1 TRDV2 18 TGTGCCACCGTCCCCCCTCCGGTGGTTCCCCGGGACACCGATAAACTCATCTTT CATVPPPVVPRDTDKLIF
- medium-sized TRDJ3 TRDV2 17 TGTGCCTGTGACACCGTTCTCCCCTCCTGGGACACCCGACAGATGTTTTTC CACDTVLPSWDTRQMFF
TRDD3 few TRDJ1 TRDV3 18 TGCGCCTTTAGTGTCGGGTTTGAGGGCTGGGGGTCGACCGATAAACTCATCTTT CAFSVGFEGWGSTDKLIF
- medium-sized TRDJ1 TRDV1 16 TGTGCTCTTATCACCGGGGGGGTAAAGTACACCGATAAACTCATCTTT CALITGGVKYTDKLIF
- few TRDJ1 TRDV1 20 TGTGCTCTTGGGGAACGCCAGTCCCCTAAGCTGGGGACGTACACCGATAAACTCATCTTT CALGERQSPKLGTYTDKLIF
TRDD3 medium-sized TRDJ3 TRDV2 17 TGTGCCTGTGACACCGTGGGGGATTTCTGGGACACCCGACAGATGTTTTTC CACDTVGDFWDTRQMFF
- medium-sized TRDJ1 TRDV1 20 TGTGCTCTTGGGGAACTAGAACGCTTCCTACCTGGGGGATACACCGATAAACTCATCTTT CALGELERFLPGGYTDKLIF
TRDD3 large TRDJ3 TRDV2 16 TGTGCCTGTGACACGTGGGGGACCTGGGACACCCGACAGATGTTTTTC CACDTWGTWDTRQMFF
TRDD3 - TRDJ3 TRDV2 16 TGTGCCACGGTTACTGGGGGCTCCTGGGACACCCGACAGATGTTTTTC CATVTGGSWDTRQMFF
- few TRDJ1 TRAV29/DV5 16 TGTGCAGCAAGCGAGGCCTACGGGGAGTATACCGATAAACTCATCTTT CAASEAYGEYTDKLIF
TRDD3 large TRDJ2 TRDV2 19 TGTGCCTGTGACACACTTGGGGGATACGCTTTAGACTTGACAGCACAACTCTTCTTT CACDTLGGYALDLTAQLFF
- medium-sized TRDJ3 TRDV2 18 TGTGCCTGTGACACCGTGTCGGGGAGCTCCTGGGACACCCGACAGATGTTTTTC CACDTVSGSSWDTRQMFF
TRDD3 large TRDJ3 TRDV2 19 TGTGCCTGTGACACCGGATGGGGGATACGCTCCTGGGACACCCGACAGATGTTTTTC CACDTGWGIRSWDTRQMFF
TRDD3 - TRDJ1 TRDV1 17 TGTGCTCTTGGGGACCATGGCCGGTTACTGGGGGATACCCAACTCATCTTT CALGDHGRLLGDTQLIF
- - TRDJ1 TRDV2 14 TGTGCCATTCCTACGACTGGGGAGACCGATAAACTCATCTTT CAIPTTGETDKLIF
TRDD3 - TRDJ1 TRDV2 20 TGTGCCTGTGACACCGCGGAGTACTGGGGGCCAAACGCCCTTACCGACAAACTCATCTTT CACDTAEYWGPNALTDKLIF
TRDD3 large TRDJ3 TRDV2 20 TGTGCCTGTGACACCGTACTGGGGGGATACGCCTCCTGGGACACCCGACAGATGTTTTTC CACDTVLGGYASWDTRQMFF
- few TRDJ1 TRDV1 23 TGTGCTCTTGGGCCTCGGCCTCTCCCCCCCCTCAGTGCGCTCCGGGGTCTGACCGATAAACTCATCTTT CALGPRPLPPLSALRGLTDKLIF
- few TRDJ1 TRDV1 17 TGTGCTCTTGGGGAACGATTAATCCCAGAAAGCGATGGGAAACTCATCTTT CALGERLIPESDGKLIF
- - TRDJ1 TRDV1 19 TGTGCTCTTGGGGCAATAGTCTCCCTTGCACCACGTACTGCCGATAAACTCATCTTT CALGAIVSLAPRTADKLIF
TRDD3 few TRDJ1 TRDV2 17 TGTGCCTCCCTCCAACTGGGGGATACGCTTGGTAACGATAAACTCATCTTT CASLQLGDTLGNDKLIF
- medium-sized TRDJ3 TRDV2 16 TGTGCCACCTGGGGAACGGACTCCTGGGACACCCGACAGATGTTTTTC CATWGTDSWDTRQMFF
- large TRDJ3 TRDV2 17 TGTGCCTGTGACACCTGGGCGGAGTCCTGGGACACCCGACAGATGTTTTTC CACDTWAESWDTRQMFF
- medium-sized TRDJ1 TRDV1 19 TGTGCTCTTGGGGAACTGCATTATACTTCCTACTGGGGGGACAGTAAACTCATCTTT CALGELHYTSYWGDSKLIF
TRDD3 medium-sized TRDJ1 TRDV1 17 TGTGCTCTTGGGGGCCGGTACTGGGGGATACAGACCGATAAACTCATCTTT CALGGRYWGIQTDKLIF
TRDD3 - TRDJ1 TRDV1 23 TGTGCTCTTGGGCCTGGGGCGTCCCCACCTCTTACTGGGGGATACATAAGAGCCGATAAACTCATCTTT CALGPGASPPLTGGYIRADKLIF
TRDD3 - TRDJ1 TRDV1 17 TGTGCTCTTGGGGACCATGGCCGGTTACTGGGGGAGACCCAACTCATCTTT CALGDHGRLLGETQLIF
TRDD3 large TRDJ3 TRDV2 18 TGTGCCTGTGACAAAGTACTGGGGGACTCCTGGGACACCCGACAGATGTTTTTC CACDKVLGDSWDTRQMFF
- medium-sized TRDJ1 TRDV1 19 TGTGCTCTTGGGGAAGCCATAACCCCTACGGGGAGTCTAACCGATAAACTCATCTTT CALGEAITPTGSLTDKLIF
TRDD3 medium-sized TRDJ3 TRDV2 21 TGTGCCTGTGACATAGTCTCGAACTGGGGGCCGAGCTCCTGGGACACCCGACAGATGTTTTTC CACDIVSNWGPSSWDTRQMFF
TRDD3 large TRDJ3 TRDV2 16 TGTGCCTGTGACGGGATACGCTCCTGGGACACCCGACAGATGTTTTTC CACDGIRSWDTRQMFF
TRDD3 - TRDJ1 TRDV1 25 TGTGCTCTTGGGACCCGGGATCCTATTCGTACTGGGGGACGACCGGCTCTCCCGTACACCGATAAACTCATCTTT CALGTRDPIRTGGRPALPYTDKLIF
TRDD3 large TRDJ3 TRDV2 18 TGTGCCTGTGACGGACTGGGGGACATCTCCTGGGACACCCGACAGATGTTTTTC CACDGLGDISWDTRQMFF
TRDD3 medium-sized TRDJ3 TRDV1 24 TGTGCTCTTGGGACGATGACTTCCTACGTGGGGGATACGCCAGGGTCCTGGGACACCCGACAGATGTTTTTC CALGTMTSYVGDTPGSWDTRQMFF
- medium-sized TRDJ1 TRDV1 18 TGTGCTCTTGTACGACCTACTCTTTACTGGGTGTACACCGATAAACTCATCTTT CALVRPTLYWVYTDKLIF
TRDD2 medium-sized TRDJ1 TRDV1 20 TGTGCTCTTGGGGAACTTTCTTCCTACGCGTACTGGGTCTGCACCGATAAACTCATCTTT CALGELSSYAYWVCTDKLIF
TRDD2 few TRDJ1 TRDV1 24 TGTGCTCTTGGGGAGATTAAGGCCTTCCTACGTCGAGGGATAAGGATCGTGTACACCGATAAACTCATCTTT CALGEIKAFLRRGIRIVYTDKLIF
- medium-sized TRDJ3 TRDV2 17 TGTGCCTGTGACACCGTTGGGGGCTCCTGGGACACCCGACAGATGTTTTTC CACDTVGGSWDTRQMFF